The 8 T cell receptor beta chains given below trace back to one sample, sequenced in a study of molecular identifiers for immune sequencing clone quantification. MiXCR was run by TCRdb on the PCR reads, yielding one entry per CDR3 protein. Here the sample spans around 470,000 distinct CDR3 sequences, over 20% being singletons. The sequencing sample was made of naive CD8+ T cells from blood, with Jurkat cell RNA spiked in. Noted subset: FACS-sorted CD8+CD4-CCR7+CD45RA+ naive T cells. The receptors were sampled from a human donor in good health. Some libraries in this study had Jurkat cell RNA spiked in.

Note on this clonotype: The junction departs from the called germline gene at one end, perhaps through a read error. The V and J genes are TRBV7-6 and TRBJ2-7; D is undetermined. This CDR3 contains 16 residues. Germline-derived CDR1 and CDR2 are SGHVS and FNYEAQ. The CDR3 coding sequence is TGTGCCAGAAGCTTAGTACGGCACCAGCTGGGTGACGAGCAGTACTTC. Translation gives CARSLVRHQLGDEQYF.

A few counts support this clonotype. This rearrangement joins TRBV19 to TRBJ2-3; TRBD2 aligns across 9 bases. V shed 2 bases, J shed 0 bases, and the junction held 6 bases outside the gene matches. The length of the CDR3 is 17 residues. From germline, CDR1 is LNHDA and CDR2 SQIVND (reference sequence). CDR3 DNA: TGTGCCAGTAGTATATGGGCTAGCGGGGCTAGCACAGATACGCAGTATTTT. Amino acid sequence: CASSIWASGASTDTQYF.

This clonotype was seen many times. The V and J genes are TRBV6-2 or TRBV6-3 and TRBJ1-1; the D gene is possibly TRBD1 (5 bases). In germline, CDR1 is MNHEY, CDR2 SVGEGT. The CDR3 is 14 residues long. Trimming took off 5 bases at V and 0 bases at J, with 10 bases between the two ends. The chain's CDR3 is CASSTTVLNTEAFF. CDR3 sequence (DNA): TGTGCCAGCAGTACGACAGTATTGAACACTGAAGCTTTCTTT.

This clonotype was found many times. The genes are TRBV6-5 and TRBJ2-7; 7 nucleotides match TRBD2. This CDR3 spans 14 amino acids. Germline V gene lookup returns CDR1 MNHEY and CDR2 SVGAGI. Trimming cost V 0 bases and J 10 bases; bases outside gene matches: 9. The CDR3 is CASSYSGAWEGQYF. The CDR3 DNA reads TGTGCCAGCAGTTACTCCGGGGCCTGGGAGGGTCAGTACTTC.

Note on this clonotype: This clone may be a read error of a much larger clone one base away. This chain connects TRBV7-9 to TRBJ2-1; D remains ambiguous. The CDR3 is 12 residues long. The germline V and J ends were trimmed by 1 base and 8 bases, with 6 bases remaining between them. Germline V gives CDR1 SEHNR, CDR2 FQNEAQ (reference sequence). CDR3 DNA sequence: TGTGCCAGCAGCTTAGGTATGGATGAGCAGTTCTTC. Translated: CASSLGMDEQFF.

This clonotype was seen only a few times. The rearrangement joins TRBV3-1 to TRBJ2-3, with 9 bases aligning to TRBD2. Per the germline V gene, CDR1 is LGHDT and CDR2 is YNNKEL (reference sequence). The V gene end was trimmed by 3 bases and the J gene end by 2 bases; junction bases not matched to a gene: 18. The CDR3 covers 20 residues. CDR3 loop: CASSHPKHAEERGDTDTQYF. CDR3 DNA: TGTGCCAGCAGCCACCCCAAGCACGCGGAAGAGCGGGGGGACACAGATACGCAGTATTTT.

Ten or more counts support this clonotype. The V call is TRBV19, the J call TRBJ2-3; TRBD2 matches 8 bases. The CDR3 is 17 residues long. Per germline, CDR1 LNHDA and CDR2 SQIVND (reference sequence). V trimming: 0 bases; J trimming: 2 bases; junction bases outside the gene matches: 7. The CDR3 DNA is TGTGCCAGTAGTATAGATCCAGCGGGGGATCACACAGATACGCAGTATTTT. Translation: CASSIDPAGDHTDTQYF.

This clonotype was seen only a few times. The rearrangement joins TRBV29-1 to TRBJ2-7; D unresolved. Trimming took off 5 bases at V and 0 bases at J, with 14 bases between the two ends. CDR1 SQVTM and CDR2 ANQGSEA come from the germline V gene. The CDR3 runs to 14 residues. This CDR3 reads CSVTLPPPSYEQYF. The CDR3 DNA follows: TGCAGCGTTACCTTACCGCCACCCTCCTACGAGCAGTACTTC.